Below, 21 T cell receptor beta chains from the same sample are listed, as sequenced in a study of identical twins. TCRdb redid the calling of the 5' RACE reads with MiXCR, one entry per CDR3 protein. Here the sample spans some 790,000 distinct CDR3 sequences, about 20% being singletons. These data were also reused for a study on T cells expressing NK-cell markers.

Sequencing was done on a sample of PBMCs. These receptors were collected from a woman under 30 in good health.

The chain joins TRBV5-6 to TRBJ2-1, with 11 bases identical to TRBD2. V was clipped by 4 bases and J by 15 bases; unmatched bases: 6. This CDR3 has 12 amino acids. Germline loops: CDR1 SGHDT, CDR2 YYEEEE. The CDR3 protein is CASSVTSGGSFF. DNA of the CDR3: TGTGCCAGCAGCGTTACTAGCGGGGGATCGTTCTTC.

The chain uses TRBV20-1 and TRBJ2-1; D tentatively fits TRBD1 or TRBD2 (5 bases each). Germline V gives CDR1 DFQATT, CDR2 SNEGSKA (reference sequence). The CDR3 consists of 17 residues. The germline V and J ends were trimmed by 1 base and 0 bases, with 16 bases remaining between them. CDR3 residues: CSARGLTGTSSYNEQFF. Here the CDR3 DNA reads TGCAGTGCTAGAGGGCTCACGGGGACCAGCTCCTACAATGAGCAGTTCTTC.

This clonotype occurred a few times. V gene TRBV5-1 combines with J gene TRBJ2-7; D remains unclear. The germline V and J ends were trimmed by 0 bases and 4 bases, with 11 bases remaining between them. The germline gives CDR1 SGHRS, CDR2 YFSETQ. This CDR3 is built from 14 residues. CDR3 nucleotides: TGCGCCAGCAGCTTGGATCGGCTGACATACGAGCAGTACTTC. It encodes CASSLDRLTYEQYF.

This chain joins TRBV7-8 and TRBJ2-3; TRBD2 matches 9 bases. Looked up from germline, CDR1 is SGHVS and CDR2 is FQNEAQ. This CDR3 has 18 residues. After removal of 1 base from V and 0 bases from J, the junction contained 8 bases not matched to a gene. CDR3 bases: TGTGCCAGCAGCTTAGTGGCGGGAGGGGGGAAGAGCACAGATACGCAGTATTTT. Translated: CASSLVAGGGKSTDTQYF.

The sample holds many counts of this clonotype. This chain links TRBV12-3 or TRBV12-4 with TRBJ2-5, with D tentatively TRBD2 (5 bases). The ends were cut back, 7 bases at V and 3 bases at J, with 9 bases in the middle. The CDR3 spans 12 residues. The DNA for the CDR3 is TGTGCCAGCACAGGACTGGAAGAGACCCAGTACTTC. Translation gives CASTGLEETQYF.

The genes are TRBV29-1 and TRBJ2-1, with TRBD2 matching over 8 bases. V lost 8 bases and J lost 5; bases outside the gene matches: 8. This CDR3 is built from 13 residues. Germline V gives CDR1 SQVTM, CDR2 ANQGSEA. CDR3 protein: CSISSGYNNEQFF. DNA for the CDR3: TGCAGCATCTCTAGCGGGTATAACAATGAGCAGTTCTTC.

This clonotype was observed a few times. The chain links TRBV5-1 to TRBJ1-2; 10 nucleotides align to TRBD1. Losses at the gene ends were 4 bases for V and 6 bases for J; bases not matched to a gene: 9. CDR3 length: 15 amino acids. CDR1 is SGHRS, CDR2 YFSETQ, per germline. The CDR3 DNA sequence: TGCGCCAGCAGCCCGACCGGGACAGGGGAGAATGGCTACACCTTC. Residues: CASSPTGTGENGYTF.

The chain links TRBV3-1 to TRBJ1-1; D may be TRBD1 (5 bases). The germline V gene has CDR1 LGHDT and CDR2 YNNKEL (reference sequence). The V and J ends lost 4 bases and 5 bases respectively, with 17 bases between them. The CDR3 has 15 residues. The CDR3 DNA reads TGTGCCAGCAGCCCCCGTTGGGGGAGAGAGACTGAAGCTTTCTTT. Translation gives CASSPRWGRETEAFF. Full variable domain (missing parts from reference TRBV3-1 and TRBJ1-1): DTAVSQTPKYLVTQMGNDKSIKCEQNLGHDTMYWYKQDSKKFLKIMFSYNNKELIINETVPNRFSPKSPDKAHLNLHINSLELGDSAVYFCASSPRWGRETEAFFGQGTRLTVV.

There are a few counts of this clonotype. DNA of the CDR3: TGTGCCAGCAGTTACCCCGGGACTAGCGGGATCAATGAGCAGTTCTTC. This encodes CASSYPGTSGINEQFF. The chain links TRBV6-2 or TRBV6-3 to TRBJ2-1; TRBD2 matches 13 bases. The trim removed 2 bases at V and 6 bases at J, leaving 4 bases unmatched. CDR1 and CDR2 from the germline V gene are MNHEY and SVGEGT. The CDR3 is 16 amino acids.

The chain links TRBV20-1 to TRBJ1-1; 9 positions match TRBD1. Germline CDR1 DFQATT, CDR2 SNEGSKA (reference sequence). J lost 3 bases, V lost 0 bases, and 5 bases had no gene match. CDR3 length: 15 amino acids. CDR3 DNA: TGCAGTGCTAGAGACCCAAGGACAGGGGACACTGAAGCTTTCTTT. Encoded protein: CSARDPRTGDTEAFF.

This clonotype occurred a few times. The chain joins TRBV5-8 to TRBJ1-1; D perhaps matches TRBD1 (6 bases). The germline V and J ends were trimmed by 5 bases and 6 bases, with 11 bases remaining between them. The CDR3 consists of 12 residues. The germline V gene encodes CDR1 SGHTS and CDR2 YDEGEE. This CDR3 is CASRVQGPEAFF. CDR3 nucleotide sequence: TGTGCCAGCAGGGTGCAGGGGCCTGAAGCTTTCTTT.

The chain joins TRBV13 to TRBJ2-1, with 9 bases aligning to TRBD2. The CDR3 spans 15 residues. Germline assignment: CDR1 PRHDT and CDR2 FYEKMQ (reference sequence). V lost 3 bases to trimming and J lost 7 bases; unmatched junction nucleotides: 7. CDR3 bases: TGTGCCAGCAGCTTCTCCGGGACTAGCCGTAATGAGCAGTTCTTC. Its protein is CASSFSGTSRNEQFF.

CDR3 protein: CASGKSGYAEAFF. The CDR3 nucleotides are TGTGCCAGCGGAAAATCGGGGTACGCTGAAGCTTTCTTT. The V call is TRBV4-2, the J call TRBJ1-1, with D uncertain. Germline V CDR1 and CDR2: LGHNA, YNFKEQ. The CDR3 extends over 13 amino acids. V lost 8 bases and J lost 6, with 16 bases in between.

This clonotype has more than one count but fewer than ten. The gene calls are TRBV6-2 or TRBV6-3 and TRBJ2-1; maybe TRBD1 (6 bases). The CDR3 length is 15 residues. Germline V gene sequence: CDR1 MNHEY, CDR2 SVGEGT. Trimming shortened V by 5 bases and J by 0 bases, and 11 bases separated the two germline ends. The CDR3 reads CASSSTGRSYNEQFF. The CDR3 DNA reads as TGTGCCAGCAGTAGCACAGGGCGCTCCTACAATGAGCAGTTCTTC.

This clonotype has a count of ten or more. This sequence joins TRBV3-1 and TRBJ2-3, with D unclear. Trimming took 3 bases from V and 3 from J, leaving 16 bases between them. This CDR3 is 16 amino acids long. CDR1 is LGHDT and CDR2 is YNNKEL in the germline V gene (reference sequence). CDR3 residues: CASSHQSSWTTDTQYF. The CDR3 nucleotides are TGTGCCAGCAGCCATCAAAGCTCCTGGACGACAGATACGCAGTATTTT.

CDR3 in amino acids: CASVASRRANTGELFF. In nucleotides, the CDR3 is TGTGCCAGCGTTGCGTCGAGGAGAGCGAACACCGGGGAGCTGTTTTTT. V and J are TRBV6-2 or TRBV6-3 and TRBJ2-2; D is uncertain. There are 16 residues in the CDR3. The germline V gene has CDR1 MNHEY and CDR2 SVGEGT. V was trimmed by 8 bases and J by 0 bases, leaving 16 bases between them.

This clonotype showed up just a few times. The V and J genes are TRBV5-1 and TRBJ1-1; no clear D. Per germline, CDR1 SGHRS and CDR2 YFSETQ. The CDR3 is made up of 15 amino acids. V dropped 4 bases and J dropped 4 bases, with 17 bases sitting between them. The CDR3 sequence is CASSGSPVGGTEAFF. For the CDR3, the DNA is TGCGCCAGCAGCGGGTCCCCGGTGGGTGGCACTGAAGCTTTCTTT.

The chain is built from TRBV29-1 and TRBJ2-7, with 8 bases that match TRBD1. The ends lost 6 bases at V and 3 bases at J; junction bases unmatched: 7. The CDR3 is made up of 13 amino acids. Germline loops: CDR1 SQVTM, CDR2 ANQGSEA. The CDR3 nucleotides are TGCAGCGTCCGGAAGGGACAGGACTACGAGCAGTACTTC. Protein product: CSVRKGQDYEQYF.

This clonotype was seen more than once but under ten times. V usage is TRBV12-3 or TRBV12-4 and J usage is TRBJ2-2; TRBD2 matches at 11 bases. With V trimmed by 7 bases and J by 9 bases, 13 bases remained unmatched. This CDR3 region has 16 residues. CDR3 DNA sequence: TGTGCCAGCAAAGGGACTAGCGGAAAGGGTAACCGGGAGCTGTTTTTT. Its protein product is CASKGTSGKGNRELFF.

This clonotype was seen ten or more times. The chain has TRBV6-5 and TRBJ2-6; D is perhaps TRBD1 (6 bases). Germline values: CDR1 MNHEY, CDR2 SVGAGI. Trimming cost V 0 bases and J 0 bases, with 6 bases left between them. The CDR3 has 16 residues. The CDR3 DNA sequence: TGTGCCAGCAGTTACTCAGGGGGCTCTGGGGCCAACGTCCTGACTTTC. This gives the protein CASSYSGGSGANVLTF.

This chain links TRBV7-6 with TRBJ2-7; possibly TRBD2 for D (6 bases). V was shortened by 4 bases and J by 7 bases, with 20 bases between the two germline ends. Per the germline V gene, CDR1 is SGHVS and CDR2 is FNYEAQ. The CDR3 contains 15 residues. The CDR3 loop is CASSSPWDSKREQYF. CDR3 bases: TGTGCCAGCAGCTCCCCATGGGACTCCAAAAGGGAGCAGTACTTC.